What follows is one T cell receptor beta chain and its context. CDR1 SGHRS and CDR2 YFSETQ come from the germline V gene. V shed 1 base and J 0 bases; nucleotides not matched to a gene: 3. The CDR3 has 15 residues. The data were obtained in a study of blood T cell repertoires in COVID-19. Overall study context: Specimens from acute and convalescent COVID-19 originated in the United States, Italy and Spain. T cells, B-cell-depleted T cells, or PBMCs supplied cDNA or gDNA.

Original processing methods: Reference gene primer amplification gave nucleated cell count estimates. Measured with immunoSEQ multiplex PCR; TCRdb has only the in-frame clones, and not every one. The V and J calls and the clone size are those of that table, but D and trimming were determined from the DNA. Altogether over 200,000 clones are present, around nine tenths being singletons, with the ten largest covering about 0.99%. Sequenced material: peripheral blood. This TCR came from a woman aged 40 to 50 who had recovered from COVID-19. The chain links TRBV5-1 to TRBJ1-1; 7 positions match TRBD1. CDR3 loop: CASSLPTGLNTEAFF. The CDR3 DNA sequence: TGCGCCAGCAGCTTGCCGACAGGGTTGAACACTGAAGCTTTCTTT.